Below are 5 T cell receptor beta chains sequenced from a single sample in a study of T cell responses to AZD1222 COVID-19 vaccine. Generated by immunoSEQ multiplex PCR, the TCRdb table keeps only in-frame clones and is missing some. The table lists over 100,000 clones, around 90% of them singletons. Sequenced material: peripheral blood, taken 28 days after the second AZD1222 dose. These receptors originate from an adult who received the AZD1222 COVID-19 vaccine.

The V call is TRBV12-3 or TRBV12-4, the J call TRBJ1-5, with no clear D. The CDR3 totals 13 residues. V was pared by 7 bases and J by 6 bases, with 13 bases between. The CDR3 nucleotides read TGTGCCAGCAAATTGGGAGGAGGTCAGCCCCAGCATTTT. Translation gives CASKLGGGQPQHF.

The chain links TRBV4-1 to TRBJ1-4; D gene unclear. Germline V gene lookup returns CDR1 MGHRA and CDR2 YSYEKL. V was cut by 1 base and J by 8 bases, with 8 bases left in between. CDR3 length equals 13 residues. CDR3 coding DNA: TGCGCCAGCAGCCAAGCCCGCGGAGAAAAACTGTTTTTT. Translating gives CASSQARGEKLFF.

The sample holds one count of this clone. The chain couples TRBV18 to TRBJ2-3; TRBD1 matches at 10 bases. The V and J ends lost 0 bases and 6 bases, in that order; junction bases with no gene match: 3. Germline loops: CDR1 KGHSH, CDR2 LQKENI. CDR3 length equals 15 residues. CDR3 nucleotide sequence: TGTGCCAGCTCACCACCCGGGACAGGGGTTGATACGCAGTATTTT. Its translation is CASSPPGTGVDTQYF.

This clone was seen just once. V and J are TRBV20-1 and TRBJ2-5, with D maybe TRBD1 (6 bases). V lost 5 bases, J lost 5 bases, and 9 bases lay in between. Germline CDR1 reads DFQATT; CDR2 reads SNEGSKA (reference sequence). The CDR3 is made up of 11 amino acids. The CDR3 loop is CSAQGTETQYF. The CDR3 DNA reads as TGCAGTGCTCAGGGGACGGAGACCCAGTACTTC.

This clone has just a few counts. This CDR3 is CASSFRQGLNSPLHF. CDR3 DNA sequence: TGTGCCAGCTCATTTCGACAGGGACTTAATTCACCCCTCCACTTT. The rearrangement links TRBV18 to TRBJ1-6; 7 bases match TRBD1. J gave up 6 bases and V 5 bases, and 7 bases lay outside the gene matches. Germline V gene sequence: CDR1 KGHSH, CDR2 LQKENI. The CDR3 length is 15 residues.